The 8 T cell receptor beta chains below come from one sample, sequenced in a study of immune heterogeneity within non-small cell lung tumors. Bulk tumor genomic DNA was the template, and each sample received about 600 ng. Far-apart biopsies, several per primary tumor, were taken during surgery. Patients went through curative surgery, and their non-small cell lung cancer was untreated and newly diagnosed. Multiplex PCR was performed with 32 V and 13 J primers, and it amplified TCR beta CDR3. TCRdb re-called the multiplex PCR reads through MiXCR, storing one row per CDR3 protein. The sample contains approximately 4,200 distinct CDR3 sequences, roughly 23% of which appear only once. Sequenced material: lung tumor tissue. Source of these receptors: a man aged 55-75 years with non-small cell lung cancer.

This sequence joins TRBV7-9 and TRBJ2-7, with a tentative D call TRBD2 (8 bases). Looked up from germline, CDR1 is SEHNR and CDR2 is FQNEAQ (reference sequence). Trimming left V 5 bases short and J 11 bases short, with 31 bases between. The length of the CDR3 is 17 residues. CDR3 nucleotides: TGTGCCAGCAGCACCACCTTGACAGGGTTCATCGGGAGGGAGAAGTACTTC. It yields the protein CASSTTLTGFIGREKYF.

The chain carries TRBV19 and TRBJ2-7; 10 bases are shared with TRBD1. Germline V gene data show CDR1 as LNHDA and CDR2 as SQIVND (reference sequence). This CDR3 is 15 amino acids long. V lost 5 bases and J lost 5; bases outside the gene matches: 9. CDR3 loop: CASSFRRDRGNEQYF. The CDR3 region has the DNA TGTGCCAGTAGTTTCCGCCGGGACAGGGGTAACGAGCAGTACTTC.

This clonotype is deemed large. This rearrangement joins TRBV4-1 to TRBJ2-1, with 11 bases aligning to TRBD2. V trimming: 0 bases; J trimming: 4 bases; junction bases outside the gene matches: 5. This CDR3 spans 17 amino acids. The germline CDR1 and CDR2 sequences are MGHRA and YSYEKL. The CDR3 DNA sequence: TGCGCCAGCAGCCAAGATCGACTAGCGGGAATTTACAATGAGCAGTTCTTC. Translated, it gives CASSQDRLAGIYNEQFF.

This clonotype has only a few counts. The rearrangement joins TRBV12-3 or TRBV12-4 to TRBJ1-2; TRBD1 matches at 7 bases. The CDR3 length is 14 residues. V lost 5 bases to trimming and J lost 5 bases; unmatched junction nucleotides: 8. CDR3 amino acids: CASSPTGAGYGYTF. In nucleotides, the CDR3 is TGTGCCAGCAGTCCTACAGGGGCGGGGTATGGCTACACCTTC.

The chain couples TRBV12-3 or TRBV12-4 to TRBJ2-7, with 9 bases matching TRBD1. This CDR3 has 15 residues. The J segment lost 4 bases and the V segment lost 6 bases, leaving 10 bases of the junction unmatched. The CDR3 spells CASRDTGQGMYEQYF. The CDR3 region has the DNA TGTGCCAGCAGGGACACGGGACAGGGCATGTACGAGCAGTACTTC.

This clonotype was recorded a few times. The rearrangement joins TRBV20-1 to TRBJ1-1, with no clear D. With 5 bases removed from V and 11 bases from J, the gap between germline ends came to 21 bases. The CDR3 is made up of 13 amino acids. Per germline, CDR1 DFQATT and CDR2 SNEGSKA (reference sequence). The CDR3 sequence: CSAPRTIPGDAFF. In nucleotides, the CDR3 is TGCAGTGCTCCCCGGACGATTCCTGGGGATGCTTTCTTT.

This clonotype is categorized as medium-sized. This rearrangement joins TRBV4-3 to TRBJ1-3, with 10 bases that match TRBD1. Losses at the gene ends were 1 base for V and 4 bases for J; bases not matched to a gene: 1. In germline, CDR1 is LGHNA, CDR2 YSLEER. CDR3 length: 15 residues. CDR3 in DNA: TGCGCCAGCAGCCAAGGGACAGGGGGAGGAAACACCATATATTTT. It translates to CASSQGTGGGNTIYF.

CDR3 region: CASSVVARNTGELFF. CDR3 in DNA: TGTGCCAGCAGCGTAGTGGCGAGGAACACCGGGGAGCTGTTTTTT. The rearrangement links TRBV9 to TRBJ2-2, with D unresolved. This CDR3 is built from 15 residues. The ends were cut back, 0 bases at V and 1 base at J, with 7 bases in the middle. Per the germline V gene, CDR1 is SGDLS and CDR2 is YYNGEE.